Following are 32 T cell receptor beta chains from one sample sequenced in a study of T cell responses to AZD1222 COVID-19 vaccine. This table comes from immunoSEQ multiplex PCR, and its TCRdb copy is limited to in-frame clones, with some not included. This table has 150,000 or so clones, 90% to 95% appearing once. This material consisted of peripheral blood, taken on day 0 of AZD1222 vaccination. The receptor source for this set is an adult in good health.

J is TRBJ1-5 and V is TRBV6-2 or TRBV6-3, with TRBD1 identical over 11 bases. J lost 9 bases, V lost 2 bases, and 6 bases had no gene match. CDR1 MNHEY and CDR2 SVGEGT come from the germline V gene. The CDR3 runs 15 residues. CDR3 DNA: TGTGCCAGCAGTTACCCGGACAGGGGGCCAACGCCCCAGCATTTT. Its protein product is CASSYPDRGPTPQHF.

This rearrangement joins TRBV4-2 to TRBJ2-1; possible D gene TRBD2, 5 bases. Germline V gene lookup returns CDR1 LGHNA and CDR2 YNFKEQ. Trimming removed 0 bases from V and 2 bases from J, with 11 bases in between. The CDR3 totals 16 residues. The CDR3 sequence: CASSQDGSSTYNEQFF. The CDR3 DNA reads TGTGCCAGCAGCCAAGATGGGAGCTCAACCTACAATGAGCAGTTCTTC.

The chain employs TRBV10-1 and TRBJ2-1; D gene ambiguous. CDR1 is WNHNN, CDR2 SYGVQD, per germline (reference sequence). There are 15 residues in the CDR3. V dropped 3 bases and J dropped 7 bases, with 16 bases sitting between them. The chain's CDR3 is CASSDRAAAANEQFF. The CDR3 DNA follows: TGCGCCAGCAGTGACCGGGCCGCAGCCGCTAATGAGCAGTTCTTC.

This clone was picked up one time. The chain employs TRBV6-6 and TRBJ1-1; a possible D gene is TRBD1 (5 bases). CDR1 is MNHNY and CDR2 is SVGAGI in the germline V gene (reference sequence). Trimming removed 6 bases from V and 3 bases from J, with 11 bases in between. The CDR3 is 13 residues long. CDR3 region: CASRGRGDTEAFF. As DNA, the CDR3 is TGTGCCAGCAGGGGGCGGGGAGACACTGAAGCTTTCTTT.

The CDR3 coding sequence is TGTGCCAGCAGCCACGGGGTGCAGGCGGGGACTGAAGCTTTCTTT. It is translated as CASSHGVQAGTEAFF. V is TRBV6-5 and J is TRBJ1-1; D is undetermined. The CDR3 is 15 residues long. V was clipped by 6 bases and J by 5 bases, with 19 bases between them. CDR1 MNHEY and CDR2 SVGAGI come from the germline V gene.

The chain recombines TRBV7-6 with TRBJ2-2; 8 positions agree with TRBD1. From germline, CDR1 is SGHVS and CDR2 FNYEAQ. With 4 bases clipped from V and 7 bases from J, the junction kept 8 bases outside the gene matches. This CDR3 has 15 residues. The CDR3 sequence: CASSSRGRGGGELFF. The CDR3 coding sequence is TGTGCCAGCAGCTCCAGGGGGCGAGGGGGCGGGGAGCTGTTTTTT. Complete variable domain (other parts from reference TRBV7-6 and TRBJ2-2): GAGVSQSPRYKVTKRGQDVALRCDPISGHVSLYWYRQALGQGPEFLTYFNYEAQQDKSGLPNDRFSAERPEGSISTLTIQRTEQRDSAMYRCASSSRGRGGGELFFGEGSRLTVL.

The chain recombines TRBV9 with TRBJ2-2; 9 positions match TRBD2. J lost 5 bases, V lost 4 bases, and 12 bases had no gene match. Germline-derived CDR1 and CDR2 are SGDLS and YYNGEE. The CDR3 extends over 17 amino acids. In nucleotides, the CDR3 is TGTGCCAGCAGCCCCCCTTGGCGGGGGGGGCGTACCGGGGAGCTGTTTTTT. Translating gives CASSPPWRGGRTGELFF.

The V gene is TRBV5-5, the J gene TRBJ1-5, with 9 bases identical to TRBD1. Losses at the gene ends were 3 bases for V and 0 bases for J; bases not matched to a gene: 10. Germline CDR1 is SGHKS and CDR2 is YYEKEE (reference sequence). The CDR3 totals 18 residues. This CDR3 is CASSSGQGPDYSNQPQHF. DNA for the CDR3: TGTGCCAGCAGCTCTGGACAGGGGCCGGATTATAGCAATCAGCCCCAGCATTTT.

This sequence joins TRBV4-1 and TRBJ2-3, with 10 nucleotides matching TRBD2. The V segment lost 5 bases and the J segment 3 bases; nucleotides outside the gene matches: 11. Germline CDR1 reads MGHRA; CDR2 reads YSYEKL. The CDR3 loop spans 17 amino acids. CDR3 nucleotides: TGCGCCAGCAGCGACGAAGGGAGCGGGGGGGCTACAGATACGCAGTATTTT. It is translated as CASSDEGSGGATDTQYF.

The rearrangement links TRBV3-1 (or the pseudogene TRBV3-2) to TRBJ1-6; D ambiguous. Trimming cost V 1 base and J 13 bases, with 8 bases left between them. Germline V gene sequence: CDR1 LGHDT, CDR2 YNNKEL (reference sequence). This CDR3 spans 12 amino acids. CDR3 in DNA: TGTGCCAGCAGCCAAGGGGGTGGTCCCCTCCACTTT. It is translated as CASSQGGGPLHF.

The chain couples TRBV6-6 to TRBJ2-5; no firm D call. Germline V lookup: CDR1 MNHNY, CDR2 SVGAGI (reference sequence). This CDR3 is 15 amino acids long. V was clipped by 0 bases and J by 1 base, with 9 bases between them. The CDR3, as DNA: TGTGCCAGCAGTTACTCGGTACGGACCCAAGAGACCCAGTACTTC. Protein product: CASSYSVRTQETQYF.

The chain joins TRBV10-3 to TRBJ2-3; no clear D. The CDR3 spans 13 residues. Trimming stripped 4 bases from V and 0 bases from J, with 5 bases between. The germline V gene has CDR1 ENHRY and CDR2 SYGVKD. In nucleotides, the CDR3 is TGTGCCATCAGTGGGCCTAGCACAGATACGCAGTATTTT. Protein: CAISGPSTDTQYF.

The rearrangement uses TRBV2 and TRBJ2-7; D unresolved. V dropped 7 bases and J dropped 3 bases, with 7 bases sitting between them. This CDR3 contains 11 residues. The germline CDR1 and CDR2 sequences are SNHLY and FYNNEI. In DNA, the CDR3 is TGTGCCAGCACCCCGAGCTACGAGCAGTACTTC. The encoded protein is CASTPSYEQYF.

The V and J genes are TRBV20-1 and TRBJ1-2; 8 nucleotides align to TRBD1. After removal of 5 bases from V and 8 bases from J, the junction contained 4 bases not matched to a gene. The CDR3 has 11 amino acids. Germline lookup yields CDR1 DFQATT and CDR2 SNEGSKA (reference sequence). This CDR3 is CSAGQGEGYTF. CDR3 DNA: TGCAGTGCTGGACAGGGCGAGGGCTACACCTTC.

The chain links TRBV5-4 to TRBJ2-1, with D unresolved. From germline, CDR1 is SGHNT and CDR2 YYREEE (reference sequence). Trimming stripped 4 bases from V and 4 bases from J, with 12 bases between. The CDR3 covers 14 residues. The CDR3 DNA sequence: TGTGCCAGCAGCCCCGGACGGACGTACAATGAGCAGTTCTTC. Translating it yields CASSPGRTYNEQFF.

This clone was observed a few times. The J gene is TRBJ1-2, the V gene TRBV12-5, with 8 bases lining up with TRBD1. V lost 6 bases to trimming and J lost 2 bases; unmatched junction nucleotides: 11. CDR1 LGHNT and CDR2 FRNRAP come from the germline V gene. CDR3 length: 16 residues. CDR3 sequence (DNA): TGTGCTAGTGGCCAAGGACAGGGTGAGTCGAACTATGGCTACACCTTC. Amino acids: CASGQGQGESNYGYTF.

The CDR3 spells CASSLTGAGEAQYF. CDR3 in DNA: TGCGCCAGCAGCTTAACGGGAGCGGGGGAGGCCCAGTACTTC. The chain recombines TRBV5-1 with TRBJ2-5, with 8 bases that match TRBD2. The CDR3 has 14 residues. V lost 2 bases, J lost 9 bases, and 9 bases stayed unmatched. Germline CDR1 SGHRS, CDR2 YFSETQ.

The gene calls are TRBV11-3 and TRBJ1-1; D unresolved. Per germline, CDR1 SGHNT and CDR2 YENEEA. V was pared by 5 bases and J by 5 bases, with 12 bases between. There are 13 residues in the CDR3. The CDR3 reads CASSPVFGTEAFF. The CDR3 DNA is TGTGCCAGCAGCCCAGTATTCGGGACTGAAGCTTTCTTT. Based on the CDR3 plus reference TRBV11-3 and TRBJ1-1, the full variable domain is EAGVVQSPRYKIIEKKQPVAFWCNPISGHNTLYWYLQNLGQGPELLIRYENEEAVDDSQLPKDRFSAERLKGVDSTLKIQPAELGDSAVYLCASSPVFGTEAFFGQGTRLTVV.

J is TRBJ1-3 and V is TRBV4-1; weak D call: TRBD1 (6 bases). Germline V gene sequence: CDR1 MGHRA, CDR2 YSYEKL. Trimming took off 6 bases at V and 0 bases at J, with 12 bases between the two ends. CDR3 length equals 15 residues. In DNA, the CDR3 is TGCGCCAGCAGACCGGACAGTCGCTCTGGAAACACCATATATTTT. Residues: CASRPDSRSGNTIYF.

The rearrangement joins TRBV5-4 to TRBJ1-1; D is unresolved. Deletions cut 3 bases from V and 0 bases from J, with 27 bases between. Per the germline V gene, CDR1 is SGHNT and CDR2 is YYREEE (reference sequence). This CDR3 is built from 20 residues. The CDR3 reads CASSSRKTVPSYRMNTEAFF. In DNA form, the CDR3 reads TGTGCCAGCAGCTCACGTAAGACCGTCCCCTCCTACCGCATGAACACTGAAGCTTTCTTT.

This clone has only a few counts. V is TRBV21-1 and J is TRBJ1-2. TRBV21-1 is classified as a pseudogene. The CDR3 is made up of 15 amino acids. The CDR3 loop is CASSKGDEDNYGYTF. In nucleotides, the CDR3 is TGTGCCAGCAGCAAAGGGGACGAGGATAACTATGGCTACACCTTC.

The V gene is TRBV7-3, the J gene TRBJ2-2; a weak D match, TRBD2 (6 bases). This CDR3 has 17 residues. V was shortened by 5 bases and J by 4 bases, with 20 bases between the two germline ends. Germline V gene lookup returns CDR1 SGHTA and CDR2 FQGTGA. The CDR3 loop is CASSPAPAGRSTGELFF. CDR3 nucleotide sequence: TGTGCCAGCAGCCCCGCTCCCGCCGGGAGATCCACCGGGGAGCTGTTTTTT.

The V and J genes are TRBV18 and TRBJ2-1, with 9 positions matching TRBD2. This CDR3 comprises 15 residues. Germline assignment: CDR1 KGHSH and CDR2 LQKENI. Trimming took 8 bases from V and 10 from J; bases not matched to a gene: 15. The CDR3 loop reads CASAYTGTSSGEQFF. The DNA for the CDR3 is TGTGCCAGCGCCTACACAGGGACTAGCTCTGGGGAGCAGTTCTTC.

J is TRBJ2-7 and V is TRBV5-1; D gene ambiguous. Deletions cut 5 bases from V and 1 base from J, with 10 bases between. Germline values: CDR1 SGHRS, CDR2 YFSETQ. The CDR3 covers 13 residues. In nucleotides, the CDR3 is TGCGCCAGCAGGCAGGACCATTCCTACGAGCAGTACTTC. It specifies CASRQDHSYEQYF.

The chain recombines TRBV4-2 with TRBJ2-5; TRBD2 matches 7 bases. The CDR3 has 15 residues. The germline V gene has CDR1 LGHNA and CDR2 YNFKEQ. J was trimmed by 6 bases and V by 0 bases; bases with no gene match: 7. CDR3 sequence: CASSQDRGGGKTQYF. In DNA, the CDR3 is TGTGCCAGCAGCCAAGATCGTGGGGGAGGGAAGACCCAGTACTTC.

This sequence joins TRBV12-3 or TRBV12-4 and TRBJ1-1; D is possibly TRBD1 (6 bases). Deletions cut 0 bases from V and 12 bases from J, with 11 bases between. CDR3 length: 12 residues. CDR3 DNA sequence: TGTGCCAGCAGTTTAGCGGGGGGCGCGTCTTTCTTT. Protein: CASSLAGGASFF.

This clone was seen a single time. The chain couples TRBV6-2 or TRBV6-3 to TRBJ2-1; TRBD1 matches at 7 bases. This CDR3 comprises 15 residues. The germline gives CDR1 MNHEY, CDR2 SVGEGT. The V gene end was trimmed by 4 bases and the J gene end by 3 bases; junction bases not matched to a gene: 6. The CDR3 region is CASSSTGDNYNEQFF. The CDR3 DNA reads as TGTGCCAGCAGTTCCACAGGGGACAACTACAATGAGCAGTTCTTC.

V and J are TRBV6-5 and TRBJ2-1; 9 positions agree with TRBD2. J lost 5 bases, V lost 8 bases, and 7 bases had no gene match. The CDR3 totals 14 residues. The V gene's germline CDR1 is MNHEY and CDR2 SVGAGI. This chain's CDR3 is CASRRGGVHNEQFF. CDR3 DNA: TGTGCCAGCCGGCGGGGGGGCGTCCACAATGAGCAGTTCTTC.

The chain couples TRBV19 to TRBJ1-5; tentative D call: TRBD1 (5 bases). Germline CDR1 reads LNHDA; CDR2 reads SQIVND (reference sequence). V lost 5 bases and J lost 3, with 26 bases in between. The length of the CDR3 is 19 residues. CDR3 coding DNA: TGTGCCAGTAGTCCCTACCGGGACGTGGGGACCTCTGTCAATCAGCCCCAGCATTTT. It translates to CASSPYRDVGTSVNQPQHF. The whole variable domain, remainder taken from reference TRBV19 and TRBJ1-5, is DGGITQSPKYLFRKEGQNVTLSCEQNLNHDAMYWYRQDPGQGLRLIYYSQIVNDFQKGDIAEGYSVSREKKESFPLTVTSAQKNPTAFYLCASSPYRDVGTSVNQPQHFGDGTRLSIL.

Here the CDR3 reads CASSLRNTGELFF. CDR3 in DNA: TGTGCCAGCAGTTTAAGGAACACCGGGGAGCTGTTTTTT. The chain employs TRBV12-3 or TRBV12-4 and TRBJ2-2; D is unclear. V was shortened by 2 bases and J by 1 base, with 2 bases between the two germline ends. The CDR3 spans 13 residues.

The CDR3 spells CATSETSFRMNTEAFF. The DNA for the CDR3 is TGTGCCACCAGTGAAACCAGCTTCCGTATGAACACTGAAGCTTTCTTT. The chain joins TRBV24-1 to TRBJ1-1, with D hard to call. The V gene's germline CDR1 is KGHDR and CDR2 SFDVKD. CDR3 length equals 16 residues. The V end lost 4 bases, the J end lost 0 bases, and 14 bases lay between the germline ends.

The count of this clone is one. CDR3 sequence (DNA): TGTGCCAGCTCAGGACTAGCGGGGCACAATGAGCAGTTCTTC. This translates into CASSGLAGHNEQFF. V and J are TRBV18 and TRBJ2-1, with 12 nucleotides matching TRBD2. Germline V CDR1 and CDR2: KGHSH, LQKENI. The CDR3 runs 14 residues. V trimming: 5 bases; J trimming: 5 bases; junction bases outside the gene matches: 1.